This T cell receptor beta chain was captured in a study of response to subunit inactivated influenza vaccine (dated by TCRdb to the late 2010s). The study in broad terms: Deep quantitative T cell receptor repertoire profiling was used in the study to track responses to a trivalent subunit inactivated influenza vaccine. General study outcomes and caveats: It was suggested by the authors that each seasonal influenza vaccination may recruit only a limited number of new T cells.

The protocol used for the library was RT-PCR. The sequencing machine was an Illumina HiSeq 2500. TCRdb ran its own pipeline on the public reads, namely fastp trimming at Q25 and MiXCR clone calling, and kept in-frame beta chains. Entries that share a CDR3 protein sequence are merged under the most common genes and DNA. This sample gives 500,000 to 600,000 distinct CDR3 sequences in total; about 7.6% of them show up just once. The top ten clonotypes cover under 15% of the sample. This clonotype was seen many times. Its antigen target is currently unknown. Qualities for individual bases were not recorded, and no much larger clone is one base off. Including cysteine and phenylalanine, the CDR3 has 14 amino acids. Only the CDR3 DNA stays, 42 bases, in frame from base 1. The trim is 0 bases for V and 5 bases for J, with a gap of 10 bases between the germline ends. CDR1 and CDR2 are read off the germline V gene (reference sequence) as LGHDT and YNNKEL.

The chain uses TRBV3-1 and TRBJ2-5, with an unclear D gene assignment. The input for sequencing was PBMCs from blood, taken less than 30 months after vaccination. The source is a man aged 50 to 69 who received an inactivated influenza vaccine. Donor details come from another sample of the same person, matched by shared clones. CDR3 loop: CASSQEAIGETQYF. The base sequence is TGTGCCAGCAGCCAAGAAGCAATTGGGGAGACCCAGTACTTC.